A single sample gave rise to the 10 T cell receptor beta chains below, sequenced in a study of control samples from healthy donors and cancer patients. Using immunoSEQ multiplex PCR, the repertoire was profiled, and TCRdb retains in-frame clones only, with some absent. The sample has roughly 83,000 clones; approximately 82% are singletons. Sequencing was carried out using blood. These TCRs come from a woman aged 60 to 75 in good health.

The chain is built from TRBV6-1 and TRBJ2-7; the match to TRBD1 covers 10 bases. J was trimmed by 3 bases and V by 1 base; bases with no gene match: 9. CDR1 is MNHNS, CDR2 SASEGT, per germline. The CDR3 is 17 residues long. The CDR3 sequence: CASSEVGGQGRSYEQYF. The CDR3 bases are TGTGCCAGCAGTGAAGTGGGGGGACAGGGGAGGAGCTACGAGCAGTACTTC.

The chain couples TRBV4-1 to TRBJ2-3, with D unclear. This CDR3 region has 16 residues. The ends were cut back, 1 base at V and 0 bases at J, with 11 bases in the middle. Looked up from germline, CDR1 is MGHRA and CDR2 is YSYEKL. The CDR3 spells CASSQGLRSSTDTQYF. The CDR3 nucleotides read TGCGCCAGCAGCCAAGGTCTCCGGAGCAGCACAGATACGCAGTATTTT.

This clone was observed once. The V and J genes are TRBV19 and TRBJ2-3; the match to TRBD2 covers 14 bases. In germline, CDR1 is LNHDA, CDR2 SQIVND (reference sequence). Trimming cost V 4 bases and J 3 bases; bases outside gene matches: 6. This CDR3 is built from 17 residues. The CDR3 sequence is CASSTTSGRAGTDTQYF. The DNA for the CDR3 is TGTGCCAGTAGTACGACTAGCGGGAGGGCCGGTACAGATACGCAGTATTTT.

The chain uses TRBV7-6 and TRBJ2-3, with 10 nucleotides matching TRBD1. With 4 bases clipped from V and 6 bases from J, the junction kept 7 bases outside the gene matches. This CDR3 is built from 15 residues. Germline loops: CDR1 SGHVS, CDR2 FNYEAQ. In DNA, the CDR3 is TGTGCCAGCAGCTCGGAGACAGGGGGCCTCGATACGCAGTATTTT. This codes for CASSSETGGLDTQYF.

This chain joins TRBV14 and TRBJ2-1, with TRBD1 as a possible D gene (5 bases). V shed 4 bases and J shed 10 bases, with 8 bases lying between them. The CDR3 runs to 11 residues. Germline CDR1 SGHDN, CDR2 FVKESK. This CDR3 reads CASSPGYEQFF. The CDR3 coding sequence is TGTGCCAGCAGCCCAGGGTACGAGCAGTTCTTC.

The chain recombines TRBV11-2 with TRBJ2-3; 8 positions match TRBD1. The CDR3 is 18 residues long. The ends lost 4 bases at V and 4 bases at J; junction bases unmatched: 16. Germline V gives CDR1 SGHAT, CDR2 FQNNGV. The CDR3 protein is CASSSHAPGTGQADTQYF. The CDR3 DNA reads TGTGCCAGCAGCTCCCACGCTCCCGGGACAGGTCAGGCAGATACGCAGTATTTT.

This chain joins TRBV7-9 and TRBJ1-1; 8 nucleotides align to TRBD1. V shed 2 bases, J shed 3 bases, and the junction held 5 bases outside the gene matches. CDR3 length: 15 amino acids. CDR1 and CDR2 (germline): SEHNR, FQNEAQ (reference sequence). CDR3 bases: TGTGCCAGCAGCTTAAGCAGGGGGCGAGACACTGAAGCTTTCTTT. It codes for CASSLSRGRDTEAFF.

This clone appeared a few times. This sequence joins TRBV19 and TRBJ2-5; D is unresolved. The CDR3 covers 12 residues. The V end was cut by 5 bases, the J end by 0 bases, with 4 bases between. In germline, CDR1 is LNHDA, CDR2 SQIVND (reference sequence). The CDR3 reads CASSAYQETQYF. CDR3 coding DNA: TGTGCCAGTAGTGCGTACCAAGAGACCCAGTACTTC.

The CDR3 bases are TGTGCCAGCAGTTACTCTTGGGATGAGGGGTTCTTC. It encodes CASSYSWDEGFF. The genes are TRBV6-2 or TRBV6-3 and TRBJ2-1, with TRBD2 as a possible D gene (5 bases). V was trimmed by 0 bases and J by 15 bases, leaving 12 bases between them. CDR3 length equals 12 residues. Germline V gene data show CDR1 as MNHEY and CDR2 as SVGEGT.

The CDR3 spells CASSALAGASETQYF. The CDR3 DNA follows: TGTGCCAGCAGCGCACTAGCGGGGGCCTCGGAGACCCAGTACTTC. The V gene is TRBV9, the J gene TRBJ2-5; 11 nucleotides line up with TRBD2. Germline V gives CDR1 SGDLS, CDR2 YYNGEE. Losses at the gene ends were 3 bases for V and 5 bases for J; bases not matched to a gene: 6. CDR3 length equals 15 residues.